This T cell receptor beta chain was recorded in a study of shared clonotypes between healthy human individuals. Study-wide findings and caveats: The generation probabilities recorded for non-shared clonotypes fell below those of clonotypes shared by all four donors. Across subsets, estimated richness was generally greater for naive than for memory populations.

CDR1 and CDR2 (germline): SGHRS, YFSETQ. Trimming left V 1 base short and J 0 bases short, with 9 bases between. The CDR3 length is 15 residues. As to this clone: Its target is unknown.

Both subsets, CD45RA+ naive and CD45RA-negative memory, were split from the CD4+ cells. Sequencing was performed with immunoSEQ multiplex PCR; in TCRdb, only in-frame clones are kept and a portion is missing. The data contain around 350,000 clones, about 73% of them seen just once; the ten biggest clones take up around 9.3%. The receptor comes from a man younger than 40 in good health. The chain employs TRBV5-1 and TRBJ2-3; D not resolved. Sample: memory CD4+ T cells sorted from blood. Specified subset: CD45RA-negative fraction. In nucleotides, the CDR3 is TGCGCCAGCAGCTTGTCAAACCCGAGCACAGATACGCAGTATTTT. It translates to CASSLSNPSTDTQYF.